This TCR beta chain was documented in a study of blood T cells in healthy people across ages. Findings of the study overall: Comparison with aged donors showed that long-lived donors had more naive CD4+ cells and higher diversity.

Trimming removed 2 bases from V and 3 bases from J, with 14 bases in between. Germline V gene sequence: CDR1 MNHEY, CDR2 SMNVEV (reference sequence). CDR3 length equals 16 residues. This clonotype was seen a single time. Its cognate antigen is unknown. Then a second PCR, running roughly 7 to 11 cycles, was carried out with a sample-barcoded 5' primer and a J-beta primer mix. MiXCR, run by TCRdb on the 5' RACE reads, gives a single entry per CDR3 protein. The data hold 750,000 to 950,000 distinct CDR3 sequences, with almost 30% observed a single time. Each sample used at least 6 million PBMCs. These data were likewise used in another study, on T cells of mothers and their children. That report adds: With the M1S primer of the second PCR, sample barcodes and 2-4 random nucleotides were added. The study found slightly higher but non-significant overlap in related versus unrelated mother-child pairs.

The receptor's source is a middle-aged woman in good health. What was sequenced was blood. This sequence joins TRBV27 and TRBJ1-3, with TRBD1 as a possible D gene (6 bases). CDR3 nucleotides: TGTGCCAGCAGTTTAGGGGGGGACACGGTTGGAAACACCATATATTTT. Residues: CASSLGGDTVGNTIYF.